This T cell receptor beta chain was obtained from a study of response to subunit inactivated influenza vaccine. Overall study findings and caveats: Each seasonal influenza vaccination recruits few new T cells, the authors suggested.

This CDR3 comprises 14 residues. Trimming stripped 4 bases from V and 0 bases from J, with 9 bases between. Germline lookup yields CDR1 SGHKS and CDR2 YYEKEE (reference sequence). TCRdb fed the RT-PCR reads into MiXCR, producing one record per CDR3 protein. The data show approximately 680,000 distinct CDR3 sequences, with around a sixth seen just once and 11% held by the top ten. A word on this clonotype: Antigen specificity is unknown.

This chain links TRBV5-5 with TRBJ2-3; D is unclear. The TCR was taken from a man in his forties or fifties who received an inactivated influenza vaccine. Sample: PBMCs from blood, taken 11 to 12 days after vaccination. CDR3 in DNA: TGTGCCAGCAGCCCCGACCAGAGCACAGATACGCAGTATTTT. Translation: CASSPDQSTDTQYF.